Following are 26 T cell receptor beta chains from one sample sequenced in a study of beta chain features in type 1 diabetes. Every bit of the isolated RNA underwent reverse transcription, so sequencing read expressed TCRB transcripts. TCRdb keeps only in-frame clones here, not all; method: immunoSEQ multiplex PCR. The sample contains about 180,000 clones, around an eighth of which appear only once. Material: central memory CD4+ T cells from blood. The receptors were sampled from a woman between 18 and 29 years old in good health.

This clone was counted many times. J is TRBJ1-4 and V is TRBV30; D is uncertain. The CDR3 sequence is 12 residues long. Germline lookup yields CDR1 GTSNPN and CDR2 SVGIG (reference sequence). V lost 3 bases to trimming and J lost 6 bases, with 8 bases between them. The CDR3 protein is CAWSPLDEKLFF. In nucleotides, the CDR3 is TGTGCCTGGAGCCCCTTAGATGAAAAACTGTTTTTT.

This clone was detected a few times. This chain joins TRBV27 and TRBJ2-5; TRBD1 agrees at 10 bases. The CDR3 has 15 amino acids. Germline assignment: CDR1 MNHEY and CDR2 SMNVEV (reference sequence). J gave up 5 bases and V 8 bases, and 11 bases lay outside the gene matches. For the CDR3, the DNA is TGTGCCAGCGCGATCCCGGGACAGGGGAGGGAGACCCAGTACTTC. Its translation is CASAIPGQGRETQYF.

This clone was picked up a small number of times. V and J are TRBV11-2 and TRBJ1-2; 7 bases agree with TRBD1. The CDR3 extends over 16 amino acids. The trim removed 4 bases at V and 4 bases at J, leaving 12 bases unmatched. Germline lookup yields CDR1 SGHAT and CDR2 FQNNGV. The CDR3 spells CASSSPRGRGTYGYTF. The CDR3 DNA reads as TGTGCCAGCAGCTCCCCTCGGGGCAGGGGGACCTATGGCTACACCTTC. Full variable domain (rest looked up from reference TRBV11-2 and TRBJ1-2): EAGVAQSPRYKIIEKRQSVAFWCNPISGHATLYWYQQILGQGPKLLIQFQNNGVVDDSQLPKDRFSAERLKGVDSTLKIQPAKLEDSAVYLCASSSPRGRGTYGYTFGSGTRLTVV.

The chain employs TRBV28 and TRBJ2-4, with a weak D call TRBD1 (6 bases). CDR1 and CDR2 (germline): MDHEN, SYDVKM. The CDR3 contains 15 residues. With 2 bases removed from V and 1 base from J, the gap between germline ends came to 9 bases. CDR3 nucleotides: TGTGCCAGCAGTTTAACAGGGAGTGCCAAAAACATTCAGTACTTC. Its protein is CASSLTGSAKNIQYF.

This clone was observed a handful of times. J is TRBJ2-3 and V is TRBV6-1, with a tentative D call TRBD2 (6 bases). The V end was cut by 2 bases, the J end by 4 bases, with 10 bases between. The CDR3 loop spans 14 amino acids. Germline CDR1 MNHNS, CDR2 SASEGT. This CDR3 reads CASSETGVPDTQYF. CDR3 sequence (DNA): TGTGCCAGCAGTGAAACGGGAGTCCCAGATACGCAGTATTTT.

The chain employs TRBV29-1 and TRBJ2-7; no definite D call. The ends were cut back, 5 bases at V and 4 bases at J, with 12 bases in the middle. This CDR3 region has 12 residues. From germline, CDR1 is SQVTM and CDR2 ANQGSEA. The DNA for the CDR3 is TGCAGCGTTCTCGGGTTCTCTTACGAGCAGTACTTC. Its protein is CSVLGFSYEQYF.

The CDR3 region is CASSRAQGSHTEAFF. DNA of the CDR3: TGCGCCAGCAGCCGCGCACAGGGGTCGCACACTGAAGCTTTCTTT. The V gene is TRBV4-1, the J gene TRBJ1-1, with 7 nucleotides matching TRBD1. The trim removed 4 bases at V and 3 bases at J, leaving 8 bases unmatched. Germline V CDR1 and CDR2: MGHRA, YSYEKL. CDR3 length equals 15 residues.

V and J are TRBV4-1 and TRBJ2-1; perhaps TRBD2 as D (6 bases). CDR1 is MGHRA and CDR2 is YSYEKL in the germline V gene. With 4 bases removed from V and 3 bases from J, the gap between germline ends came to 13 bases. This CDR3 has 15 residues. CDR3 DNA: TGCGCCAGCAGCCGAACCGGGACTTACTACAATGAGCAGTTCTTC. Translation: CASSRTGTYYNEQFF.

This clone was seen more than once but under ten times. The chain is built from TRBV18 and TRBJ1-5, with D possibly being TRBD1 (5 bases). The ends were cut back, 5 bases at V and 0 bases at J, with 11 bases in the middle. CDR3 length equals 15 residues. Germline V gene data show CDR1 as KGHSH and CDR2 as LQKENI. CDR3 sequence: CASSATENSNQPQHF. Here the CDR3 DNA reads TGTGCCAGCTCAGCGACAGAAAATAGCAATCAGCCCCAGCATTTT. Variable domain in full (rest from reference TRBV18 and TRBJ1-5): NAGVMQNPRHLVRRRGQEARLRCSPMKGHSHVYWYRQLPEEGLKFMVYLQKENIIDESGMPKERFSAEFPKEGPSILRIQQVVRGDSAAYFCASSATENSNQPQHFGDGTRLSIL.

The V and J genes are TRBV9 and TRBJ1-2; TRBD1 matches at 8 bases. This CDR3 spans 15 amino acids. Germline CDR1 SGDLS, CDR2 YYNGEE. With V trimmed by 0 bases and J by 6 bases, 7 bases remained unmatched. In DNA form, the CDR3 reads TGTGCCAGCAGCGTAGATCCAGGGGGCGCGAATGGCTACACCTTC. Its protein product is CASSVDPGGANGYTF.

This rearrangement joins TRBV7-3 to TRBJ1-1; 7 bases fit TRBD1. J gave up 3 bases and V 6 bases, and 4 bases lay outside the gene matches. Germline CDR1 reads SGHTA; CDR2 reads FQGTGA. The CDR3 spans 13 residues. The CDR3, as DNA: TGTGCCAGCAGACAGGGGCAAGACACTGAAGCTTTCTTT. Its protein is CASRQGQDTEAFF.

This clone has just a few counts. V gene TRBV7-9 combines with J gene TRBJ2-1; 7 bases align to TRBD2. Unmatched junction bases numbered 13, after V lost 6 bases and J lost 5 bases. CDR3 size: 16 residues. Germline CDR1 SEHNR, CDR2 FQNEAQ (reference sequence). Here the CDR3 reads CASSLPKAGIDNEQFF. DNA of the CDR3: TGTGCCAGCAGTCTCCCCAAAGCGGGAATCGACAATGAGCAGTTCTTC.

This clone was seen a handful of times. The chain carries TRBV21-1 and TRBJ2-7; TRBD2, as called in the table, went unchecked against the DNA. TRBV21-1 counts as a pseudogene. CDR3 length: 14 amino acids. Here the CDR3 DNA reads TGTGCCAGCAGCTCTTGGACTAGCGACTACGAGCAGTACTTC. This encodes CASSSWTSDYEQYF.

V is TRBV28 and J is TRBJ2-1; 8 bases match TRBD1. Germline V gene lookup returns CDR1 MDHEN and CDR2 SYDVKM. V trimming: 6 bases; J trimming: 12 bases; junction bases outside the gene matches: 4. The CDR3 contains 11 residues. The CDR3, as DNA: TGTGCCAGCAGGGGACAGGCGACGCAGTTCTTC. Protein product: CASRGQATQFF.

The rearrangement links TRBV6-5 to TRBJ1-2; D possibly corresponds to TRBD1 (6 bases). Germline assignment: CDR1 MNHEY and CDR2 SVGAGI. This CDR3 has 14 residues. V was pared by 4 bases and J by 5 bases, with 14 bases between. CDR3 residues: CASSSPLTGYGYTF. The CDR3 DNA is TGTGCCAGCAGTTCCCCATTGACAGGTTATGGCTACACCTTC.

This clone was seen a handful of times. The rearrangement uses TRBV6-1 and TRBJ2-4; 7 bases align to TRBD1. The CDR3 is 11 residues long. Germline CDR1 reads MNHNS; CDR2 reads SASEGT. J lost 7 bases, V lost 6 bases, and 0 bases had no gene match. The CDR3 reads CASRTGNIQYF. The CDR3 coding sequence is TGTGCCAGCAGGACAGGGAACATTCAGTACTTC.

The chain uses TRBV6-5 and TRBJ1-1; no clear D gene. Germline loops: CDR1 MNHEY, CDR2 SVGAGI. The CDR3 loop spans 14 amino acids. With 5 bases removed from V and 7 bases from J, the gap between germline ends came to 17 bases. CDR3 residues: CASSPRTQFLEAFF. In nucleotides, the CDR3 is TGTGCCAGCAGTCCCCGGACTCAGTTCCTTGAAGCTTTCTTT.

This clone was seen a few times. V and J are TRBV28 and TRBJ1-5; TRBD1 matches 8 bases. The CDR3 runs to 15 residues. V lost 7 bases to trimming and J lost 4 bases; unmatched junction nucleotides: 9. CDR1 is MDHEN and CDR2 is SYDVKM in the germline V gene. For the CDR3, the DNA is TGTGCCAGCAACCCTGACAGGGGAACTAATCAGCCCCAGCATTTT. This gives the protein CASNPDRGTNQPQHF.

The rearrangement links TRBV5-5 to TRBJ2-6, with D possibly matching TRBD1 (5 bases). V was shortened by 7 bases and J by 4 bases, with 18 bases between the two germline ends. The germline V gene has CDR1 SGHKS and CDR2 YYEKEE (reference sequence). There are 16 residues in the CDR3. DNA of the CDR3: TGTGCCAGCGGGCTGGGTGGGGCTGTGGGGGCCAACGTCCTGACTTTC. It yields the protein CASGLGGAVGANVLTF.

The gene calls are TRBV6-1 and TRBJ2-2; 7 bases are shared with TRBD2. CDR3 size: 15 residues. The germline V gene has CDR1 MNHNS and CDR2 SASEGT. J was trimmed by 6 bases and V by 10 bases; bases with no gene match: 14. CDR3 bases: TGTGCCATCCAGCGGGACCTCGGGGTCGCCGGGGAGCTGTTTTTT. Protein product: CAIQRDLGVAGELFF.

This clone was detected only a few times. This rearrangement joins TRBV27 to TRBJ1-2, with D perhaps TRBD1 (5 bases). The V gene's germline CDR1 is MNHEY and CDR2 SMNVEV (reference sequence). The CDR3 contains 13 residues. Between the trimmed V and J ends, which lost 4 bases and 7 bases, there was a span of 13 bases. The CDR3 here is CASSSWGRGGYTF. CDR3 in DNA: TGTGCCAGCAGTTCGTGGGGGAGGGGTGGCTACACCTTC.

This chain connects TRBV29-1 to TRBJ1-1, with D unresolved. Germline CDR1 and CDR2: SQVTM and ANQGSEA. The germline V and J ends were trimmed by 4 bases and 1 base, with 13 bases remaining between them. This CDR3 comprises 14 residues. Here the CDR3 reads CSVAPGRANTEAFF. CDR3 nucleotide sequence: TGCAGCGTTGCCCCTGGGAGGGCGAACACTGAAGCTTTCTTT.

This clone has just a few counts. The V call is TRBV28, the J call TRBJ2-2, with D perhaps TRBD2 (5 bases). CDR1 MDHEN and CDR2 SYDVKM come from the germline V gene. V was shortened by 6 bases and J by 5 bases, with 7 bases between the two germline ends. The CDR3 covers 12 residues. CDR3 sequence reads: CASRSGTGELFF. The CDR3 DNA is TGTGCCAGCAGGTCGGGGACCGGGGAGCTGTTTTTT.

The rearrangement joins TRBV7-8 to TRBJ1-1, with TRBD1 identical over 7 bases. CDR3 size: 13 residues. Looked up from germline, CDR1 is SGHVS and CDR2 is FQNEAQ. Unmatched junction bases numbered 4, after V lost 5 bases and J lost 4 bases. For the CDR3, the DNA is TGTGCCAGCAGCGCTGACAGGGCCACTGAAGCTTTCTTT. Protein sequence: CASSADRATEAFF.

This chain connects TRBV6-1 to TRBJ2-1; D is possibly TRBD2 (5 bases). Germline V gives CDR1 MNHNS, CDR2 SASEGT. The CDR3 consists of 15 residues. V lost 5 bases and J 6 bases, leaving 17 bases between the germline ends. The CDR3 sequence: CASSQTRLVVNEQFF. The CDR3 coding sequence is TGTGCCAGCAGTCAAACTAGGCTAGTAGTCAATGAGCAGTTCTTC.

The rearrangement uses TRBV2 and TRBJ1-1; tentative D call: TRBD1 (6 bases). Looked up from germline, CDR1 is SNHLY and CDR2 is FYNNEI. The CDR3 is 13 amino acids. Trimming shortened V by 8 bases and J by 0 bases, and 10 bases separated the two germline ends. The CDR3 loop reads CASPGQMNTEAFF. The CDR3 DNA is TGTGCCAGCCCCGGACAGATGAACACTGAAGCTTTCTTT. Full variable domain (outside the CDR3, taken from reference TRBV2 and TRBJ1-1): EPEVTQTPSHQVTQMGQEVILRCVPISNHLYFYWYRQILGQKVEFLVSFYNNEISEKSEIFDDQFSVERPDGSNFTLKIRSTKLEDSAMYFCASPGQMNTEAFFGQGTRLTVV.